This T cell receptor beta chain was sequenced during a study of radiotherapy plus CTLA-4 blockade in lung cancer. Overall study: Objective responses were recorded in about 18% of patients, with disease control recorded in about 29%.

Germline CDR1 and CDR2: MDHEN and SYDVKM. The CDR3 sequence is 11 residues long. V was clipped by 10 bases and J by 2 bases; unmatched bases: 2. People whose metastatic non-small-cell lung cancer was chemo-refractory got focal radiation along with CTLA-4 blockade by ipilimumab. Note on this clone: The target antigen is unknown.

TCRdb's copy holds only in-frame clones and misses some; the assay was immunoSEQ multiplex PCR. The data contain roughly 98,000 clones, 82% of them singletons. Study-level points and caveats: The study found tumor-derived TCR clones expanded in blood after radiotherapy plus ipilimumab. Early blood T cell clone changes and increased post-radiation serum interferon-beta were reportedly the strongest response predictors.

This specimen was peripheral blood, taken from a patient treated with radiotherapy plus ipilimumab. This TCR came from a human donor with non-small cell lung cancer who had a partial response to radiotherapy plus ipilimumab. V is TRBV28 and J is TRBJ2-7; TRBD1 matches 7 bases. The chain's CDR3 is CATGTAYEQYF. The CDR3 DNA is TGTGCCACCGGGACAGCCTACGAGCAGTACTTC.